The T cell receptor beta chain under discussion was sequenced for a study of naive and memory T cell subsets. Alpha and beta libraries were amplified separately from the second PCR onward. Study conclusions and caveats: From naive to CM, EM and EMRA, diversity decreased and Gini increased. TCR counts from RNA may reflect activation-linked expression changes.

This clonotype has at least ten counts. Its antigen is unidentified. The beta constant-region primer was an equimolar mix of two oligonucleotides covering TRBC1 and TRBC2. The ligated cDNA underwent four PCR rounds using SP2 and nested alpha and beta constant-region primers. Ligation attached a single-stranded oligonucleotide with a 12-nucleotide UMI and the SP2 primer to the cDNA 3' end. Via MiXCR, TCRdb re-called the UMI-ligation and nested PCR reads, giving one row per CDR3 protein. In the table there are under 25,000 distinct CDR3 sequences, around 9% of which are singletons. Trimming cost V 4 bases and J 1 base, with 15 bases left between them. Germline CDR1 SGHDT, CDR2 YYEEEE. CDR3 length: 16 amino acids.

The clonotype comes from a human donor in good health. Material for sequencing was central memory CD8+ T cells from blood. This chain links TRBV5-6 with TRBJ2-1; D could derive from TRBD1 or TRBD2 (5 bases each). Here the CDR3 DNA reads TGTGCCAGCAGCACGTGGCTGGGACCATCCTACAATGAGCAGTTCTTC. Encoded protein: CASSTWLGPSYNEQFF.